These 18 T cell receptor beta chains originate from one sample sequenced in a study of blood T cell repertoires in COVID-19. Produced via immunoSEQ multiplex PCR; TCRdb's table is partial and in-frame only. The sample records about 51,000 clones, over 75% being singletons. The source material was peripheral blood. These receptor sequences come from a man aged 50 to 60 with active COVID-19.

V and J are TRBV9 and TRBJ1-2; D is undetermined. The CDR3 is made up of 15 amino acids. Looked up from germline, CDR1 is SGDLS and CDR2 is YYNGEE. Trimming pared 4 bases from V and 4 bases from J, leaving 17 bases between. The CDR3 DNA follows: TGTGCCAGCAGCTTAGGACGGGAAAGTGTCTATGGCTACACCTTC. Translating gives CASSLGRESVYGYTF. The full variable domain, in which reference TRBV9 and TRBJ1-2 provide the parts outside the CDR3, is DSGVTQTPKHLITATGQRVTLRCSPRSGDLSVYWYQQSLDQGLQFLIQYYNGEERAKGNILERFSAQQFPDLHSELNLSSLELGDSALYFCASSLGRESVYGYTFGSGTRLTVV.

The V gene is TRBV11-2, the J gene TRBJ1-6; weak D call: TRBD1 (5 bases). From germline, CDR1 is SGHAT and CDR2 FQNNGV. CDR3 length equals 17 residues. Trimming pared 4 bases from V and 1 base from J, leaving 14 bases between. The DNA of the CDR3 is TGTGCCAGCAGCTCGCTAGGGGTCCCGTCCTATAATTCACCCCTCCACTTT. Protein: CASSSLGVPSYNSPLHF.

This chain connects TRBV5-4 to TRBJ1-1; D unclear. This CDR3 is 15 amino acids long. V lost 4 bases and J lost 3, with 16 bases in between. CDR1 is SGHNT, CDR2 YYREEE, per germline (reference sequence). In DNA form, the CDR3 reads TGTGCCAGCAGCCCCACGGGTGGCCTCCACACTGAAGCTTTCTTT. Its protein product is CASSPTGGLHTEAFF.

In its sample, this clone was seen a few times. The rearrangement uses TRBV7-8 and TRBJ1-5; D remains ambiguous. Germline assignment: CDR1 SGHVS and CDR2 FQNEAQ. Trimming shortened V by 1 base and J by 2 bases, and 15 bases separated the two germline ends. This CDR3 is 17 amino acids long. CDR3 nucleotides: TGTGCCAGCAGCTTAGGCCCGTTCGGGGTTGGCAATCAGCCCCAGCATTTT. This encodes CASSLGPFGVGNQPQHF.

DNA of the CDR3: TGTGCCAGCAGCTTGAGGACAGGCCTAAAGGAGGGGCAGTACTTC. It encodes CASSLRTGLKEGQYF. The genes are TRBV7-6 and TRBJ2-7; D possibly corresponds to TRBD1 (7 bases). Trimming pared 3 bases from V and 9 bases from J, leaving 21 bases between. Germline CDR1 SGHVS, CDR2 FNYEAQ. The CDR3 is made up of 15 amino acids. The full variable domain, in which reference TRBV7-6 and TRBJ2-7 provide the parts outside the CDR3, is GAGVSQSPRYKVTKRGQDVALRCDPISGHVSLYWYRQALGQGPEFLTYFNYEAQQDKSGLPNDRFSAERPEGSISTLTIQRTEQRDSAMYRCASSLRTGLKEGQYFGPGTRLTVT.

CDR3 nucleotide sequence: TGTGCCAGCAGGCAGGGATGGTTTGGCAATCAGCCCCAGCATTTT. Translating it yields CASRQGWFGNQPQHF. The V and J genes are TRBV6-5 and TRBJ1-5, with a weak D call TRBD1 (5 bases). CDR1 is MNHEY, CDR2 SVGAGI, per germline. V lost 6 bases and J 2 bases, leaving 14 bases between the germline ends. This CDR3 has 15 amino acids.

The chain uses TRBV24-1 and TRBJ1-2; D unresolved. Germline CDR1 reads KGHDR; CDR2 reads SFDVKD. V dropped 0 bases and J dropped 1 base, with 5 bases sitting between them. The CDR3 is 14 amino acids. CDR3 sequence: CATSDLPGNYGYTF. The CDR3 region has the DNA TGTGCCACCAGTGATTTGCCAGGTAACTATGGCTACACCTTC.

Only one count was recorded for this clone. The chain recombines TRBV6-1 with TRBJ1-5; 9 bases align to TRBD1. V trimming: 0 bases; J trimming: 15 bases; junction bases outside the gene matches: 3. This CDR3 region has 12 residues. Germline values: CDR1 MNHNS, CDR2 SASEGT. The CDR3 DNA reads TGTGCCAGCAGTGAAGCGGGACAGGGATTGCATTTT. This gives the protein CASSEAGQGLHF.

The sample holds one count of this clone. This sequence joins TRBV7-2 and TRBJ2-3, with 8 nucleotides matching TRBD2. The V gene end was trimmed by 2 bases and the J gene end by 4 bases; junction bases not matched to a gene: 11. Germline V gene sequence: CDR1 SGHTA, CDR2 FQGNSA. This CDR3 contains 17 residues. The CDR3 coding sequence is TGTGCCAGCAGCTTAAGGGCGGGAGGACCCGCCGCAGATACGCAGTATTTT. This gives the protein CASSLRAGGPAADTQYF.

The chain joins TRBV9 to TRBJ1-6; possibly TRBD1 for D (5 bases). CDR1 SGDLS and CDR2 YYNGEE come from the germline V gene. V shed 7 bases and J shed 10 bases, with 12 bases lying between them. This CDR3 contains 12 residues. The CDR3 reads CASSRGSSPLHF. The CDR3, as DNA: TGTGCCAGCTCTAGGGGCTCCTCACCCCTCCACTTT.

V is TRBV29-1 and J is TRBJ1-3; TRBD1 matches at 7 bases. After removal of 4 bases from V and 5 bases from J, the junction contained 14 bases not matched to a gene. Germline CDR1 reads SQVTM; CDR2 reads ANQGSEA. The CDR3 contains 16 residues. The DNA of the CDR3 is TGCAGCGTTGTTGGGCCGGTGGGACAGACGAGAAACACCATATATTTT. It specifies CSVVGPVGQTRNTIYF.

CDR3 sequence: CAISVRTSGANNEQFF. CDR3 nucleotide sequence: TGTGCCATCAGTGTCCGGACTAGCGGGGCAAACAATGAGCAGTTCTTC. This chain uses TRBV10-3 with TRBJ2-1; TRBD2 matches at 12 bases. Per the germline V gene, CDR1 is ENHRY and CDR2 is SYGVKD. The ends lost 4 bases at V and 5 bases at J; junction bases unmatched: 6. The CDR3 has 16 residues.

The J gene is TRBJ2-5, the V gene TRBV7-9; 8 positions agree with TRBD2. The CDR3 is 15 residues long. Trimming at V came to 5 bases and at J to 9 bases, leaving 14 bases not matched to a gene. Per the germline V gene, CDR1 is SEHNR and CDR2 is FQNEAQ (reference sequence). The CDR3 sequence is CASSPDSGAGSAQYF. DNA for the CDR3: TGTGCCAGCAGCCCTGATAGCGGGGCTGGGTCGGCCCAGTACTTC.

The rearrangement uses TRBV4-1 and TRBJ2-1; perhaps TRBD1 as D (6 bases). This CDR3 spans 16 amino acids. Germline lookup yields CDR1 MGHRA and CDR2 YSYEKL. V was trimmed by 4 bases and J by 7 bases, leaving 20 bases between them. The CDR3 loop is CASSPGQWSFGNEQFF. CDR3 DNA sequence: TGCGCCAGCAGCCCGGGACAATGGAGCTTTGGGAATGAGCAGTTCTTC.

This chain uses TRBV27 with TRBJ2-1; 7 nucleotides line up with TRBD2. Germline V gives CDR1 MNHEY, CDR2 SMNVEV (reference sequence). The CDR3 contains 14 residues. V dropped 3 bases and J dropped 6; count of bases not matched to a gene: 5. DNA for the CDR3: TGTGCCAGCAGTTTTTGGCGGGGGTTCAATGAGCAGTTCTTC. It encodes CASSFWRGFNEQFF.

The chain uses TRBV15 and TRBJ2-5, with 8 bases lining up with TRBD2. CDR1 is LNHNV, CDR2 YYDKDF, per germline (reference sequence). This CDR3 is built from 14 residues. The ends lost 5 bases at V and 0 bases at J; junction bases unmatched: 2. This chain's CDR3 is CATSWGLDQETQYF. The CDR3 DNA reads as TGTGCCACCAGCTGGGGACTAGACCAAGAGACCCAGTACTTC.

The chain joins TRBV7-9 to TRBJ1-4; D unclear. With 4 bases removed from V and 5 bases from J, the gap between germline ends came to 11 bases. Germline V CDR1 and CDR2: SEHNR, FQNEAQ (reference sequence). This CDR3 comprises 14 residues. The CDR3 region has the DNA TGTGCCAGCAGCTCCATAAGGAGGAATGAAAAACTGTTTTTT. Translation: CASSSIRRNEKLFF.

The rearrangement joins TRBV5-5 to TRBJ2-5; no firm D call. Germline loops: CDR1 SGHKS, CDR2 YYEKEE (reference sequence). This CDR3 comprises 14 residues. V dropped 2 bases and J dropped 2 bases, with 10 bases sitting between them. The CDR3 DNA reads TGTGCCAGCAGCTTTTCACAGTTTCAAGAGACCCAGTACTTC. Protein sequence: CASSFSQFQETQYF.